The text below deals with one T cell receptor beta chain. The table came from immunoSEQ multiplex PCR; TCRdb's copy has only in-frame clones and leaves some out. The sample contains hundreds of thousands of clones, about 85% of which appear only once. The CDR3 loop spans 13 amino acids. Germline CDR1 MNHEY, CDR2 SVGAGI. Trimming removed 8 bases at V and 6 bases at J, with 14 bases between. The data stem from a study of blood T cell repertoires in COVID-19. Study as a whole: Specimens from acute and convalescent COVID-19 originated in the United States, Italy and Spain.

This receptor was obtained from a human donor in a cohort sampled during active COVID-19. The chain joins TRBV6-5 to TRBJ1-5; D unclear. Source material: peripheral blood. The CDR3 sequence is CASWVRGAQPQHF. The CDR3 nucleotides read TGTGCCAGCTGGGTTCGAGGAGCTCAGCCCCAGCATTTT.